The next 29 T cell receptor beta chains were all read from a single sample in a study of T cell responses to AZD1222 COVID-19 vaccine (dated by TCRdb to the early 2020s). Sample time point, as interpreted from the label and publication: about 28 days (+/-7) after the second vaccine dose. The library came from the immunoSEQ multiplex PCR assay. TCRdb re-hosts the immuneACCESS table, in-frame sequences only. Its copies lack some clones; in the studies checked, an unresolved V gene accounts for under half of them, and the cause for the rest is not known. A total of about 73,000 clones appear in this sample, approximately 92% of them only once. The top ten constitute about 9.3% of the sample. The sample was peripheral blood, taken 28 days after the second AZD1222 dose. The receptors stem from an adult who received the AZD1222 COVID-19 vaccine.

V gene TRBV7-9 combines with J gene TRBJ2-3; 9 bases align to TRBD2. The germline V gene encodes CDR1 SEHNR and CDR2 FQNEAQ (reference sequence). V was pared by 2 bases and J by 10 bases, with 7 bases of the junction left unmatched. The CDR3 is 14 amino acids. The CDR3 region is CASSLNSGGGAQYF. The CDR3 DNA reads TGTGCCAGCAGCTTAAATAGCGGGGGAGGTGCGCAGTATTTT.

The CDR3 region has the DNA TGTGCCAGCAGCCCACGACAGGGCCAGCAGCTGTTTTTT. It is translated as CASSPRQGQQLFF. The V call is TRBV21-1, the J call TRBJ2-2; the table calls TRBD1, which could not be checked here. TRBV21-1 is assigned pseudogene status. The CDR3 is 13 amino acids.

The chain carries TRBV7-9 and TRBJ1-2; 9 bases are shared with TRBD1. V was pared by 5 bases and J by 7 bases, with 11 bases of the junction left unmatched. There are 15 residues in the CDR3. CDR1 is SEHNR, CDR2 FQNEAQ, per germline (reference sequence). CDR3 sequence: CASSPTGGPGVGYTF. CDR3 bases: TGTGCCAGCAGCCCCACAGGGGGCCCAGGGGTTGGCTACACCTTC.

The chain has TRBV30 and TRBJ1-2, with a weak D call TRBD1 (6 bases). The germline gives CDR1 GTSNPN, CDR2 SVGIG (reference sequence). The V gene lost 2 bases and the J gene lost 4 bases, with 11 bases spanning the gap. CDR3 length: 13 amino acids. The CDR3 nucleotides are TGTGCCTGGAGTACCGGGACAATCTATGGCTACACCTTC. This gives the protein CAWSTGTIYGYTF.

V usage is TRBV2 and J usage is TRBJ1-3, with 7 bases that match TRBD1. The CDR3 contains 14 residues. CDR1 is SNHLY, CDR2 FYNNEI, per germline. The J segment lost 5 bases and the V segment lost 6 bases, leaving 7 bases of the junction unmatched. The CDR3 DNA reads TGTGCCAGCAGGTTAGCGGGACAGAGAAACACCATATATTTT. This codes for CASRLAGQRNTIYF.

The chain is built from TRBV30 and TRBJ2-2; TRBD2 matches at 8 bases. V lost 5 bases to trimming and J lost 4 bases; unmatched junction nucleotides: 9. This CDR3 comprises 15 residues. Germline values: CDR1 GTSNPN, CDR2 SVGIG (reference sequence). This chain's CDR3 is CAWRREGGITGELFF. In DNA form, the CDR3 reads TGTGCCTGGCGACGGGAGGGCGGGATCACCGGGGAGCTGTTTTTT.

This clone was counted once. The chain links TRBV19 to TRBJ1-1; TRBD1 aligns across 8 bases. CDR1 and CDR2 (germline): LNHDA, SQIVND (reference sequence). V lost 10 bases and J lost 1; bases outside the gene matches: 11. This CDR3 comprises 15 residues. Here the CDR3 reads CATSLQGARNTEAFF. As DNA, the CDR3 is TGTGCCACCTCCCTCCAGGGGGCGCGGAACACTGAAGCTTTCTTT.

The chain links TRBV6-2 or TRBV6-3 to TRBJ2-5, with 9 bases lining up with TRBD2. Per the germline V gene, CDR1 is MNHEY and CDR2 is SVGEGT. Trimming at V came to 6 bases and at J to 4 bases, leaving 15 bases not matched to a gene. The length of the CDR3 is 17 residues. The CDR3 DNA reads TGTGCCAGCAGCGATCCCGGCCCCGCGGGGGGGAGAGAGACCCAGTACTTC. Encoded protein: CASSDPGPAGGRETQYF.

This sequence joins TRBV10-3 and TRBJ1-2, with 7 bases lining up with TRBD1. Germline-derived CDR1 and CDR2 are ENHRY and SYGVKD. V gave up 2 bases and J gave up 4 bases; unmatched junction bases: 7. The CDR3 covers 15 residues. The CDR3 region has the DNA TGTGCCATCAGTGAGGAGGGGGGACAGCTCTATGGCTACACCTTC. Its translation is CAISEEGGQLYGYTF.

This clone is a singleton in its sample. The rearrangement joins TRBV6-5 to TRBJ1-2; 7 bases are shared with TRBD1. This CDR3 is built from 15 residues. J lost 8 bases, V lost 6 bases, and 15 bases had no gene match. The germline CDR1 and CDR2 sequences are MNHEY and SVGAGI. The CDR3: CASRLGQVPLRGYTF. For the CDR3, the DNA is TGTGCCAGCAGACTCGGACAGGTCCCCTTGAGGGGCTACACCTTC.

This sequence joins TRBV9 and TRBJ1-6, with TRBD1 identical over 9 bases. The junction had 4 bases not matched to a gene; V was cut back by 1 base and J by 8 bases. This CDR3 spans 15 amino acids. Per germline, CDR1 SGDLS and CDR2 YYNGEE. The CDR3 nucleotides read TGTGCCAGCAGCGTATTCGACAGGGGGGATTCACCCCTCCACTTT. It codes for CASSVFDRGDSPLHF. The full variable domain, rest sourced from reference TRBV9 and TRBJ1-6, is DSGVTQTPKHLITATGQRVTLRCSPRSGDLSVYWYQQSLDQGLQFLIQYYNGEERAKGNILERFSAQQFPDLHSELNLSSLELGDSALYFCASSVFDRGDSPLHFGNGTRLTVT.

This clone was detected only once. The rearrangement uses TRBV7-2 and TRBJ1-5; D remains ambiguous. Germline CDR1 is SGHTA and CDR2 is FQGNSA. The ends were cut back, 5 bases at V and 0 bases at J, with 11 bases in the middle. The CDR3 covers 15 residues. CDR3 sequence reads: CASSPSSYSNQPQHF. In DNA, the CDR3 is TGTGCCAGCAGCCCCAGTAGCTATAGCAATCAGCCCCAGCATTTT.

V is TRBV12-3 or TRBV12-4 and J is TRBJ2-4; TRBD2 matches at 7 bases. V shed 5 bases and J 7 bases; nucleotides not matched to a gene: 5. This CDR3 is built from 13 residues. The CDR3 spells CASSAAGGNIQYF. CDR3 bases: TGTGCCAGCAGTGCCGCCGGGGGGAACATTCAGTACTTC.

CDR3 amino acids: CASSTTPMNTEAFF. The CDR3 bases are TGTGCCAGCAGTACGACACCCATGAACACTGAAGCTTTCTTT. The rearrangement joins TRBV2 to TRBJ1-1, with D uncertain. This CDR3 comprises 14 residues. Germline V lookup: CDR1 SNHLY, CDR2 FYNNEI. Trimming pared 5 bases from V and 0 bases from J, leaving 10 bases between.

The chain carries TRBV5-1 and TRBJ1-6; TRBD1 is a possible D gene (5 bases). The CDR3 sequence is 16 residues long. Trimming removed 0 bases from V and 7 bases from J, with 14 bases in between. The germline CDR1 and CDR2 sequences are SGHRS and YFSETQ. The CDR3 region is CASSLEGRLENSPLHF. The CDR3 DNA reads TGCGCCAGCAGCTTGGAGGGGCGCTTGGAGAATTCACCCCTCCACTTT. The complete variable domain, with remaining parts taken from reference TRBV5-1 and TRBJ1-6, reads KAGVTQTPRYLIKTRGQQVTLSCSPISGHRSVSWYQQTPGQGLQFLFEYFSETQRNKGNFPGRFSGRQFSNSRSEMNVSTLELGDSALYLCASSLEGRLENSPLHFGNGTRLTVT.

The genes are TRBV2 and TRBJ2-2; 11 bases fit TRBD2. The germline V gene encodes CDR1 SNHLY and CDR2 FYNNEI. This CDR3 spans 15 amino acids. The V gene end was trimmed by 4 bases and the J gene end by 5 bases; junction bases not matched to a gene: 3. As DNA, the CDR3 is TGTGCCAGCAGTGGACTAGCGGGATCTACCGGGGAGCTGTTTTTT. It yields the protein CASSGLAGSTGELFF.

This rearrangement joins TRBV7-2 to TRBJ2-2; weak D call: TRBD2 (7 bases). The CDR3 is 17 amino acids. Germline loops: CDR1 SGHTA, CDR2 FQGNSA. V lost 3 bases and J 6 bases, leaving 20 bases between the germline ends. Here the CDR3 reads CASSLVPGLQGPGELFF. The CDR3 DNA is TGTGCCAGCAGCTTGGTACCGGGACTACAGGGTCCCGGGGAGCTGTTTTTT.

The J gene is TRBJ2-1, the V gene TRBV3-1 (or the pseudogene TRBV3-2); D is perhaps TRBD2 (6 bases). V was shortened by 0 bases and J by 13 bases, with 10 bases between the two germline ends. Per the germline V gene, CDR1 is LGHDT and CDR2 is YNNKEL (reference sequence). The length of the CDR3 is 12 residues. This CDR3 is CASSQDRDSQFF. The CDR3 nucleotides read TGTGCCAGCAGCCAAGACCGGGACTCTCAGTTCTTC.

The CDR3 DNA reads TGTGCCAGCAGTAGCCGCGGAAGGACCTATGGCTACACCTTC. Translating gives CASSSRGRTYGYTF. The rearrangement links TRBV6-5 to TRBJ1-2; no clear D gene. Deletions cut 5 bases from V and 4 bases from J, with 14 bases between. The CDR3 has 14 residues. The germline V gene has CDR1 MNHEY and CDR2 SVGAGI.

The chain joins TRBV6-5 to TRBJ1-5; 10 bases are a match to TRBD1. With 6 bases clipped from V and 3 bases from J, the junction kept 5 bases outside the gene matches. Germline assignment: CDR1 MNHEY and CDR2 SVGAGI. The CDR3 runs to 15 residues. CDR3 protein: CASRRDRGYNQPQHF. The CDR3 DNA sequence: TGTGCCAGCAGACGGGACAGGGGTTACAATCAGCCCCAGCATTTT.

This chain links TRBV19 with TRBJ2-1; D remains ambiguous. CDR3 length equals 11 residues. The germline V gene has CDR1 LNHDA and CDR2 SQIVND (reference sequence). V was pared by 8 bases and J by 5 bases, with 7 bases between. CDR3 DNA sequence: TGTGCCAGTTATTTAAACAATGAGCAGTTCTTC. This gives the protein CASYLNNEQFF.

The chain employs TRBV10-2 and TRBJ1-1; D possibly corresponds to TRBD1 (5 bases). The germline V gene has CDR1 WSHSY and CDR2 SAAADI. The germline V and J ends were trimmed by 10 bases and 3 bases, with 15 bases remaining between them. The CDR3 has 13 amino acids. The CDR3: CAIQDGGDTEAFF. CDR3 nucleotide sequence: TGCGCCATCCAAGATGGGGGTGACACTGAAGCTTTCTTT.

The chain links TRBV28 to TRBJ1-2; possible D gene TRBD1, 6 bases. Between the trimmed V and J ends, which lost 10 bases and 8 bases, there was a span of 17 bases. CDR3 length: 12 residues. Per the germline V gene, CDR1 is MDHEN and CDR2 is SYDVKM. The CDR3 region has the DNA TGTGCCACAGGAAAAAAACAGGGCGGCTACACCTTC. Translated: CATGKKQGGYTF.

This chain links TRBV2 with TRBJ2-5; D gene uncertain. The V end lost 6 bases, the J end lost 10 bases, and 9 bases lay between the germline ends. The germline CDR1 and CDR2 sequences are SNHLY and FYNNEI. This CDR3 region has 10 residues. Here the CDR3 DNA reads TGTGCCAGCAGCCATAATTACCAGTACTTC. Protein product: CASSHNYQYF.

The V call is TRBV9, the J call TRBJ2-3, with 9 bases identical to TRBD1. The J segment lost 3 bases and the V segment lost 0 bases, leaving 5 bases of the junction unmatched. The CDR3 loop spans 16 amino acids. Germline V gene data show CDR1 as SGDLS and CDR2 as YYNGEE. This CDR3 is CASSVGDRDRTDTQYF. Here the CDR3 DNA reads TGTGCCAGCAGCGTAGGGGACAGGGATCGGACAGATACGCAGTATTTT. Filled out from reference TRBV9 and TRBJ2-3, the complete variable domain reads DSGVTQTPKHLITATGQRVTLRCSPRSGDLSVYWYQQSLDQGLQFLIQYYNGEERAKGNILERFSAQQFPDLHSELNLSSLELGDSALYFCASSVGDRDRTDTQYFGPGTRLTVL.

The chain recombines TRBV29-1 with TRBJ1-1; perhaps TRBD1 as D (5 bases). CDR3 length: 12 amino acids. The germline CDR1 and CDR2 sequences are SQVTM and ANQGSEA. Trimming took off 4 bases at V and 1 base at J, with 7 bases between the two ends. The CDR3 coding sequence is TGCAGCGTTGGGCAGGGGAACACTGAAGCTTTCTTT. This translates into CSVGQGNTEAFF.

The V gene is TRBV7-9, the J gene TRBJ1-5; 7 nucleotides match TRBD1. The J segment lost 4 bases and the V segment lost 4 bases, leaving 4 bases of the junction unmatched. Germline values: CDR1 SEHNR, CDR2 FQNEAQ (reference sequence). The CDR3 consists of 14 residues. In DNA, the CDR3 is TGTGCCAGCAGCTCAGACAGGGAAAATCAGCCCCAGCATTTT. Residues: CASSSDRENQPQHF. The whole variable domain, filled in from reference TRBV7-9 and TRBJ1-5, reads DTGVSQNPRHKITKRGQNVTFRCDPISEHNRLYWYRQTLGQGPEFLTYFQNEAQLEKSRLLSDRFSAERPKGSFSTLEIQRTEQGDSAMYLCASSSDRENQPQHFGDGTRLSIL.

This clone was observed once. The CDR3 here is CSVEVSGTKQFF. The CDR3 DNA follows: TGCAGCGTTGAAGTGAGCGGGACTAAGCAGTTCTTC. The chain recombines TRBV29-1 with TRBJ2-1, with 7 bases aligning to TRBD2. V dropped 1 base and J dropped 11; count of bases not matched to a gene: 5. Germline V gives CDR1 SQVTM, CDR2 ANQGSEA. This CDR3 has 12 residues.

This clone was counted a few times. The V and J genes are TRBV24-1 and TRBJ2-1; D perhaps matches TRBD2 (6 bases). V was trimmed by 2 bases and J by 0 bases, leaving 22 bases between them. From germline, CDR1 is KGHDR and CDR2 SFDVKD. This CDR3 has 20 residues. The CDR3 spells CATSDSPGLGTLSSYNEQFF. The DNA for the CDR3 is TGTGCCACCAGTGATTCTCCGGGACTGGGGACCCTCAGCTCCTACAATGAGCAGTTCTTC.